This TCR beta chain was sequenced for a study of OX40 agonist ivuxolimab in advanced cancers. Study at large: Earlier treatment with anti-PD-1, anti-PD-L1 or anti-CTLA-4 was permitted, and around 43% had received some. Among those treated, three patients had partial responses, one with hepatocellular carcinoma and two with cutaneous melanoma.

The CDR3 covers 13 residues. CDR1 is SGHAT and CDR2 is FQDESV in the germline V gene (reference sequence). V lost 3 bases and J 7 bases, leaving 12 bases between the germline ends. People who had autoimmune disease history or systemic immunosuppression were excluded. TCRdb's table, derived via immunoSEQ multiplex PCR, lists solely in-frame clones and lacks some. The sample records approximately 56,000 clones, roughly four fifths being singletons. The source of this sequence is an adult with an advanced solid tumor such as melanoma, head and neck, liver or kidney cancer. The rearrangement uses TRBV11-1 and TRBJ1-1; D not resolved. This material consisted of CD4+ or CD8+ T cells sorted from blood, taken in a trial of the OX40 agonist ivuxolimab. The CDR3 nucleotides are TGTGCCAGCAGCTTCCAAGGGCCCGATGAAGCTTTCTTT. Its protein product is CASSFQGPDEAFF.